A single sample is the source of the 9 T cell receptor beta chains below, sequenced in a study of CD8 T cells in Susac syndrome. Random hexamers primed reverse transcription of about 0.45 to 1 ug RNA. MiXCR was run by TCRdb on the immunoSEQ multiplex PCR reads, yielding one entry per CDR3 protein. The sample lists under 200,000 distinct CDR3 sequences; 85% to 95% were seen once. Source material: CD8+ T cells from PBMCs. The receptors shown here come from a human donor with multiple sclerosis.

This rearrangement joins TRBV5-6 to TRBJ2-1; a weak D match, TRBD1 (5 bases). The CDR3 is made up of 15 amino acids. Trimming pared 2 bases from V and 3 bases from J, leaving 12 bases between. The V gene's germline CDR1 is SGHDT and CDR2 YYEEEE. In DNA form, the CDR3 reads TGTGCCAGCAGCTTTGGTGGACACAACTACAATGAGCAGTTCTTC. Its protein product is CASSFGGHNYNEQFF.

This chain links TRBV20-1 with TRBJ2-7; 9 bases align to TRBD2. Germline V lookup: CDR1 DFQATT, CDR2 SNEGSKA (reference sequence). J lost 0 bases, V lost 6 bases, and 6 bases had no gene match. CDR3 length: 14 amino acids. This chain's CDR3 is CSATTSGRSYEQYF. The CDR3 DNA is TGCAGTGCAACAACTAGCGGGCGCTCCTACGAGCAGTACTTC.

This chain joins TRBV7-9 and TRBJ1-1, with D possibly matching TRBD1 (5 bases). The germline V gene encodes CDR1 SEHNR and CDR2 FQNEAQ (reference sequence). The CDR3 runs to 11 residues. The germline V and J ends were trimmed by 5 bases and 11 bases, with 12 bases remaining between them. This chain's CDR3 is CASSLTRDAFF. In nucleotides, the CDR3 is TGTGCCAGCAGCCTCACGAGGGACGCTTTCTTT.

The chain couples TRBV30 to TRBJ2-3; D unresolved. Germline-derived CDR1 and CDR2 are GTSNPN and SVGIG (reference sequence). The V end was cut by 5 bases, the J end by 1 base, with 4 bases between. The CDR3 covers 11 residues. The CDR3 bases are TGTGCCTGGCGTGGCACAGATACGCAGTATTTT. Translation gives CAWRGTDTQYF.

The rearrangement links TRBV4-1 to TRBJ2-1; 8 nucleotides match TRBD2. The CDR3 extends over 16 amino acids. Trimming cost V 1 base and J 4 bases; bases outside gene matches: 6. Germline V gives CDR1 MGHRA, CDR2 YSYEKL. CDR3 DNA: TGCGCCAGCAGCCAAGTGTCGGGAGGGTTTTACAATGAGCAGTTCTTC. As protein: CASSQVSGGFYNEQFF.

The chain has TRBV14 and TRBJ2-2, with TRBD1 matching over 7 bases. The CDR3 totals 16 residues. V lost 4 bases and J lost 3; bases outside the gene matches: 8. In germline, CDR1 is SGHDN, CDR2 FVKESK. The chain's CDR3 is CASSPTDRADTGELFF. CDR3 nucleotides: TGTGCCAGCAGCCCTACCGACAGGGCGGACACCGGGGAGCTGTTTTTT.

This clonotype was detected only a few times. The rearrangement joins TRBV27 to TRBJ1-2; D is uncertain. Germline values: CDR1 MNHEY, CDR2 SMNVEV (reference sequence). Trimming took 3 bases from V and 6 from J, leaving 8 bases between them. The CDR3 length is 12 residues. Written as DNA, the CDR3 is TGTGCCAGCAGTTTGGCGGGAAATGGCTACACCTTC. It codes for CASSLAGNGYTF.

The chain joins TRBV20-1 to TRBJ2-4; TRBD1 agrees at 8 bases. The germline gives CDR1 DFQATT, CDR2 SNEGSKA (reference sequence). With 2 bases clipped from V and 8 bases from J, the junction kept 11 bases outside the gene matches. The CDR3 totals 15 residues. DNA of the CDR3: TGCAGTGCTAGACTTGCCGGACAGGGAAGGCACATTCAGTACTTC. It encodes CSARLAGQGRHIQYF.

The chain links TRBV9 to TRBJ2-2; no clear D gene. V was pared by 5 bases and J by 0 bases, with 5 bases between. The CDR3 is 13 amino acids. Germline V gene sequence: CDR1 SGDLS, CDR2 YYNGEE. CDR3 coding DNA: TGTGCCAGCAGGGCTCCGAACACCGGGGAGCTGTTTTTT. Encoded protein: CASRAPNTGELFF.